This TCR beta chain appears in the sequencing data of a study of blood T cells in healthy people across ages. Study information: In model experiments, template switching was able to capture about one barcoded beta molecule for every two T cells that were present. Whole-study results and caveats: Estimates drawn from one million T cells were deemed to understate diversity. With age, beta diversity per million T cells declined roughly linearly, significantly by 30 to 40.

In this sample, this clonotype turned up many times. Its antigen is undetermined. V lost 5 bases, J lost 2 bases, and 15 bases lay in between. The CDR3 length is 15 residues. PCR was performed a second time for about 6 to 12 cycles using a sample-barcoded 5' primer and a J-beta primer mix. TCRdb reprocessed the 5' RACE reads via MiXCR and lists one record per CDR3 protein. The sample includes 1.4 million or so distinct CDR3 sequences, 42% seen only once; the top ten take under 5%. This TCR derives from a woman aged 18-30 years in good health. The chain recombines TRBV12-3 or TRBV12-4 with TRBJ1-1, with TRBD1 as a possible D gene (6 bases). Input material: blood. CDR3: CASSLQQGYNTEAFF. Written as DNA, the CDR3 is TGTGCCAGCAGTCTTCAACAGGGCTACAACACTGAAGCTTTCTTT.